The 26 T cell receptor beta chains presented below share a single source sample, sequenced in a study of immune cell composition in non-small cell lung cancer. Using immunoSEQ multiplex PCR, the repertoire was profiled, and TCRdb retains in-frame clones only, with some absent. This table has some 16,000 clones, over 65% appearing once. Normal lung was taken at the farthest possible site, at least 3 cm from tumour. A further study also used this sample, focusing on CD4 T cells in lung cancer.

The sample taken for sequencing was non-adjacent lung tissue. The receptor source for this set is a human donor with non-small cell lung cancer.

CDR3 amino acids: CASSFGRQSNSPLHF. Here the CDR3 DNA reads TGTGCCAGCAGCTTCGGGCGGCAGTCTAATTCACCCCTCCACTTT. The rearrangement uses TRBV2 and TRBJ1-6, with D unresolved. Germline loops: CDR1 SNHLY, CDR2 FYNNEI. V lost 6 bases, J lost 6 bases, and 15 bases lay in between. This CDR3 is built from 15 residues.

The chain employs TRBV28 and TRBJ2-7, with 10 bases fitting TRBD1. V lost 5 bases and J lost 2; bases outside the gene matches: 6. Germline V gene sequence: CDR1 MDHEN, CDR2 SYDVKM. This CDR3 has 15 amino acids. This chain's CDR3 is CASSGDRGQPYEQYF. The DNA for the CDR3 is TGTGCCAGCAGTGGGGACAGGGGCCAACCCTACGAGCAGTACTTC.

Only a few counts were recorded for this clone. This chain links TRBV7-9 with TRBJ1-6; D uncertain. Germline assignment: CDR1 SEHNR and CDR2 FQNEAQ (reference sequence). This CDR3 is built from 12 residues. V lost 7 bases to trimming and J lost 8 bases, with 9 bases between them. CDR3 sequence (DNA): TGTGCCAGCACCTCATCTGATTCACCCCTCCACTTT. Its protein is CASTSSDSPLHF.

In its sample, this clone is medium-sized. The J gene is TRBJ1-1, the V gene TRBV6-4; 7 bases match TRBD1. CDR3 size: 14 residues. With V trimmed by 6 bases and J by 3 bases, 7 bases remained unmatched. The germline V gene has CDR1 MRHNA and CDR2 SNTAGT. CDR3 in amino acids: CASRETGRDTEAFF. The CDR3 region has the DNA TGTGCCAGCAGGGAGACAGGGAGGGACACTGAAGCTTTCTTT.

V usage is TRBV7-2 and J usage is TRBJ2-3, with D uncertain. CDR1 is SGHTA and CDR2 is FQGNSA in the germline V gene. With 5 bases removed from V and 0 bases from J, the gap between germline ends came to 12 bases. The CDR3 length is 15 residues. The CDR3 loop is CASSQLFSSTDTQYF. The DNA for the CDR3 is TGTGCCAGCAGCCAACTATTTTCTAGCACAGATACGCAGTATTTT.

V usage is TRBV19 and J usage is TRBJ1-5; 10 bases agree with TRBD1. V trimming: 5 bases; J trimming: 3 bases; junction bases outside the gene matches: 7. The V gene's germline CDR1 is LNHDA and CDR2 SQIVND (reference sequence). CDR3 length equals 16 residues. CDR3 in amino acids: CASSLGQGGYNQPQHF. The CDR3 bases are TGTGCCAGTAGTTTAGGACAGGGGGGTTACAATCAGCCCCAGCATTTT. Variable domain in full (rest from reference TRBV19 and TRBJ1-5): DGGITQSPKYLFRKEGQNVTLSCEQNLNHDAMYWYRQDPGQGLRLIYYSQIVNDFQKGDIAEGYSVSREKKESFPLTVTSAQKNPTAFYLCASSLGQGGYNQPQHFGDGTRLSIL.

The chain combines TRBV11-3 with TRBJ2-7, with 7 bases identical to TRBD2. Trimming took 4 bases from V and 0 from J; bases not matched to a gene: 6. The germline gives CDR1 SGHNT, CDR2 YENEEA. CDR3 length: 15 residues. The CDR3 bases are TGTGCCAGCAGCTCCGGGGAGGGCAGCTCCTACGAGCAGTACTTC. Its translation is CASSSGEGSSYEQYF.

The CDR3 nucleotides are TGTGCCAGCAGTTTCAGCCATCTTGATCAGCCCCAGCATTTT. Its translation is CASSFSHLDQPQHF. The rearrangement links TRBV28 to TRBJ1-5; D unresolved. V was clipped by 3 bases and J by 5 bases, with 11 bases between them. Germline V gene data show CDR1 as MDHEN and CDR2 as SYDVKM. The CDR3 contains 14 residues.

This chain links TRBV7-8 with TRBJ2-7, with 7 bases that match TRBD2. V trimming: 3 bases; J trimming: 2 bases; junction bases outside the gene matches: 4. From germline, CDR1 is SGHVS and CDR2 FQNEAQ. The CDR3 covers 14 residues. CDR3 loop: CASSFGEGTYEQYF. DNA of the CDR3: TGTGCCAGCAGCTTCGGGGAGGGGACCTACGAGCAGTACTTC.

The CDR3 reads CASSYGTSGTQYF. In DNA form, the CDR3 reads TGCGCCAGCAGCTATGGGACTTCAGGGACCCAGTACTTC. This rearrangement joins TRBV5-1 to TRBJ2-5; D possibly corresponds to TRBD2 (6 bases). The length of the CDR3 is 13 residues. Germline V CDR1 and CDR2: SGHRS, YFSETQ. V shed 3 bases and J shed 7 bases, with 13 bases lying between them.

V usage is TRBV2 and J usage is TRBJ2-3, with 10 nucleotides matching TRBD2. Germline V gene sequence: CDR1 SNHLY, CDR2 FYNNEI. This CDR3 spans 15 amino acids. V trimming: 6 bases; J trimming: 11 bases; junction bases outside the gene matches: 14. The DNA for the CDR3 is TGTGCCAGCAGGGGGAGCGGGGGGGGGCCTTCTAGGCAGTATTTT. Amino acids: CASRGSGGGPSRQYF.

This clone came up once. The genes are TRBV4-1 and TRBJ1-3; D gene ambiguous. CDR1 and CDR2 (germline): MGHRA, YSYEKL. Trimming left V 3 bases short and J 0 bases short, with 12 bases between. The CDR3 is made up of 16 amino acids. The chain's CDR3 is CASSHQDLFSGNTIYF. The CDR3 DNA sequence: TGCGCCAGCAGCCACCAGGACCTTTTCTCTGGAAACACCATATATTTT.

The chain recombines TRBV5-1 with TRBJ2-7; the match to TRBD1 covers 8 bases. The CDR3 runs 13 residues. The V gene end was trimmed by 0 bases and the J gene end by 6 bases; junction bases not matched to a gene: 2. Germline V gene sequence: CDR1 SGHRS, CDR2 YFSETQ. CDR3 in DNA: TGCGCCAGCAGCTTGGGACAGGGGATCGAGCAGTACTTC. Translated: CASSLGQGIEQYF.

The gene calls are TRBV5-4 and TRBJ1-2, with D perhaps TRBD1 (5 bases). This CDR3 region has 15 residues. CDR1 is SGHNT and CDR2 is YYREEE in the germline V gene (reference sequence). Trimming stripped 2 bases from V and 8 bases from J, with 19 bases between. CDR3 protein: CASSFGGTLLPGYTF. In nucleotides, the CDR3 is TGTGCCAGCAGCTTTGGGGGGACGTTGCTCCCCGGCTACACCTTC.

The chain has TRBV6-5 and TRBJ2-7; D could derive from TRBD1 or TRBD2 (5 bases each). This CDR3 is 16 amino acids long. V shed 2 bases and J shed 0 bases, with 14 bases lying between them. Per the germline V gene, CDR1 is MNHEY and CDR2 is SVGAGI. CDR3 protein: CASSYQPGRGSYEQYF. CDR3 coding DNA: TGTGCCAGCAGTTACCAACCGGGACGGGGCTCCTACGAGCAGTACTTC.

This chain connects TRBV18 to TRBJ2-1, with 7 bases fitting TRBD1. The V segment lost 4 bases and the J segment 5 bases; nucleotides outside the gene matches: 5. Germline lookup yields CDR1 KGHSH and CDR2 LQKENI. The CDR3 is made up of 14 amino acids. CDR3 in DNA: TGTGCCAGCTCACTACGGGACAGAGACAATGAGCAGTTCTTC. Translated: CASSLRDRDNEQFF.

The chain has TRBV7-9 and TRBJ1-4; D is undetermined. CDR1 is SEHNR, CDR2 FQNEAQ, per germline (reference sequence). This CDR3 contains 17 residues. The V and J ends lost 1 base and 8 bases respectively, with 20 bases between them. This CDR3 reads CASSLGSAPWFVEKLFF. As DNA, the CDR3 is TGTGCCAGCAGCTTAGGGTCCGCCCCCTGGTTCGTCGAAAAACTGTTTTTT.

This clone was detected only once. The chain links TRBV9 to TRBJ1-1; 9 nucleotides align to TRBD1. CDR3 length: 17 residues. CDR1 is SGDLS, CDR2 YYNGEE, per germline. Losses at the gene ends were 1 base for V and 0 bases for J; bases not matched to a gene: 7. For the CDR3, the DNA is TGTGCCAGCAGCGTACCTAGGACAGGGGCCGTGAACACTGAAGCTTTCTTT. Amino acid sequence: CASSVPRTGAVNTEAFF.

V usage is TRBV11-3 and J usage is TRBJ1-2; 7 nucleotides align to TRBD1. The CDR3 has 15 residues. With V trimmed by 0 bases and J by 4 bases, 5 bases remained unmatched. Germline values: CDR1 SGHNT, CDR2 YENEEA. The CDR3 nucleotides read TGTGCCAGCAGCTTAGATCCCTGGGACAGCTATGGCTACACCTTC. The encoded protein is CASSLDPWDSYGYTF.

In its sample, this clone was seen a few times. V usage is TRBV2 and J usage is TRBJ1-4, with D perhaps TRBD1 (6 bases). In germline, CDR1 is SNHLY, CDR2 FYNNEI. Trimming cost V 2 bases and J 4 bases, with 11 bases left between them. CDR3 size: 15 residues. CDR3 residues: CASSERQAVNEKLFF. The DNA of the CDR3 is TGTGCCAGCAGTGAAAGACAGGCGGTTAATGAAAAACTGTTTTTT.

J is TRBJ1-6 and V is TRBV6-5; 9 bases are a match to TRBD1. Germline CDR1 MNHEY, CDR2 SVGAGI. V trimming: 4 bases; J trimming: 7 bases; junction bases outside the gene matches: 5. The CDR3 spans 15 residues. The CDR3 reads CASSSTGTGNSPLHF. The CDR3 DNA reads TGTGCCAGCAGTTCAACCGGGACAGGGAATTCACCCCTCCACTTT.

The chain is built from TRBV19 and TRBJ2-3; no firm D call. The CDR3 is 14 amino acids. Trimming removed 3 bases from V and 4 bases from J, with 11 bases in between. Germline CDR1 and CDR2: LNHDA and SQIVND (reference sequence). The CDR3, as DNA: TGTGCCAGTAGTATTGGTCCGGTATCAGATACGCAGTATTTT. Translating gives CASSIGPVSDTQYF.

The chain couples TRBV9 to TRBJ2-7; weak D call: TRBD1 (5 bases). The germline gives CDR1 SGDLS, CDR2 YYNGEE. The CDR3 covers 14 residues. V lost 0 bases to trimming and J lost 5 bases, with 12 bases between them. CDR3 sequence (DNA): TGTGCCAGCAGCGTAGCTACGAGGACAAACGAGCAGTACTTC. As protein: CASSVATRTNEQYF.

The rearrangement joins TRBV7-9 to TRBJ2-1, with a possible D match to TRBD1 (5 bases). Trimming left V 6 bases short and J 8 bases short, with 14 bases between. CDR3 size: 13 residues. In germline, CDR1 is SEHNR, CDR2 FQNEAQ (reference sequence). As DNA, the CDR3 is TGTGCCAGCAGACCCACAGGTCCGGATGAGCAGTTCTTC. This sequence encodes CASRPTGPDEQFF.

The V gene is TRBV30, the J gene TRBJ1-6, with D tentatively TRBD1 (5 bases). Germline values: CDR1 GTSNPN, CDR2 SVGIG (reference sequence). V lost 4 bases and J 7 bases, leaving 14 bases between the germline ends. The CDR3 consists of 14 residues. The CDR3 DNA reads as TGTGCCTGGAACCGGGACCAAAGGAATTCACCCCTCCACTTT. This gives the protein CAWNRDQRNSPLHF.

V is TRBV27 and J is TRBJ2-3, with D perhaps matching TRBD1 (6 bases). The germline V gene encodes CDR1 MNHEY and CDR2 SMNVEV (reference sequence). V was cut by 0 bases and J by 2 bases, with 12 bases left in between. The CDR3 extends over 16 amino acids. CDR3 protein: CASSLSTGHPTDTQYF. The CDR3 region has the DNA TGTGCCAGCAGTTTATCGACAGGTCACCCCACAGATACGCAGTATTTT.